A single sample is the source of the 15 T cell receptor beta chains below, sequenced in a study of cytomegalovirus exposure and HLA in healthy donors. PCR involved 60 Vbeta and 13 Jbeta primers. Produced via immunoSEQ multiplex PCR; TCRdb's table is partial and in-frame only. The sample lists tens of thousands of clones, 10% occurring once. Sequencing was carried out using PBMCs. The receptors derive from a man aged 60 to 69 in good health and CMV-seropositive.

The chain joins TRBV19 to TRBJ2-7; tentative D call: TRBD1 (6 bases). The germline V gene has CDR1 LNHDA and CDR2 SQIVND (reference sequence). The CDR3 is 15 amino acids. Trimming took 6 bases from V and 0 from J, leaving 15 bases between them. CDR3 sequence (DNA): TGTGCCAGTAGACCCGGGACAAAGGCCTCCTACGAGCAGTACTTC. Its protein product is CASRPGTKASYEQYF. The whole variable domain, filled in from reference TRBV19 and TRBJ2-7, reads DGGITQSPKYLFRKEGQNVTLSCEQNLNHDAMYWYRQDPGQGLRLIYYSQIVNDFQKGDIAEGYSVSREKKESFPLTVTSAQKNPTAFYLCASRPGTKASYEQYFGPGTRLTVT.

This chain connects TRBV5-1 to TRBJ2-2; maybe TRBD1 (6 bases). The V end lost 4 bases, the J end lost 1 base, and 11 bases lay between the germline ends. CDR3 size: 15 residues. Germline CDR1 is SGHRS and CDR2 is YFSETQ. CDR3 nucleotides: TGCGCCAGCAGCCTCCAACAGGGGAACACCGGGGAGCTGTTTTTT. It is translated as CASSLQQGNTGELFF. Full variable domain (missing parts from reference TRBV5-1 and TRBJ2-2): KAGVTQTPRYLIKTRGQQVTLSCSPISGHRSVSWYQQTPGQGLQFLFEYFSETQRNKGNFPGRFSGRQFSNSRSEMNVSTLELGDSALYLCASSLQQGNTGELFFGEGSRLTVL.

The rearrangement uses TRBV10-3 and TRBJ1-2; D is possibly TRBD1 (5 bases). Trimming removed 0 bases from V and 5 bases from J, with 7 bases in between. Germline V gene lookup returns CDR1 ENHRY and CDR2 SYGVKD. This CDR3 comprises 13 residues. The CDR3 DNA is TGTGCCATCAGTGAGTCGACAGATTATGGCTACACCTTC. Translating it yields CAISESTDYGYTF.

Only a few counts were recorded for this clone. This sequence joins TRBV5-6 and TRBJ1-6; no reliable D call. Germline-derived CDR1 and CDR2 are SGHDT and YYEEEE. Deletions cut 4 bases from V and 7 bases from J, with 18 bases between. The CDR3 sequence is 16 residues long. CDR3 amino acids: CASSPAGHPGNSPLHF. CDR3 coding DNA: TGTGCCAGCAGCCCCGCAGGTCACCCGGGGAATTCACCCCTCCACTTT.

The chain uses TRBV30 and TRBJ1-2; TRBD1 matches 7 bases. Germline V CDR1 and CDR2: GTSNPN, SVGIG (reference sequence). J lost 8 bases, V lost 2 bases, and 8 bases had no gene match. CDR3 length equals 13 residues. The CDR3 protein is CAWSKGTVGGYTF. CDR3 coding DNA: TGTGCCTGGAGTAAAGGGACAGTGGGAGGCTACACCTTC.

This clone was recorded a few times. This rearrangement joins TRBV10-3 to TRBJ1-1, with 12 bases that match TRBD1. In germline, CDR1 is ENHRY, CDR2 SYGVKD. The V and J ends lost 4 bases and 7 bases, in that order; junction bases with no gene match: 1. The CDR3 spans 13 residues. CDR3: CAISGDRGLEAFF. CDR3 DNA: TGTGCCATCAGTGGGGACAGGGGGCTTGAAGCTTTCTTT.

V and J are TRBV4-1 and TRBJ1-3, with 7 positions matching TRBD1. Germline CDR1 and CDR2: MGHRA and YSYEKL. The CDR3 runs 17 residues. Unmatched junction bases numbered 7, after V lost 1 base and J lost 1 base. CDR3 sequence reads: CASSQGALQGSGNTIYF. The DNA for the CDR3 is TGCGCCAGCAGCCAAGGGGCATTACAGGGGTCTGGAAACACCATATATTTT.

The CDR3 reads CASSLARDTITGELFF. The CDR3, as DNA: TGTGCCAGCAGCTTGGCCCGGGACACAATCACCGGGGAGCTGTTTTTT. The J gene is TRBJ2-2, the V gene TRBV5-4, with a weak D call TRBD1 (6 bases). The germline V gene encodes CDR1 SGHNT and CDR2 YYREEE (reference sequence). This CDR3 has 16 residues. Trimming took off 0 bases at V and 4 bases at J, with 13 bases between the two ends. Filled out from reference TRBV5-4 and TRBJ2-2, the complete variable domain reads ETGVTQSPTHLIKTRGQQVTLRCSSQSGHNTVSWYQQALGQGPQFIFQYYREEENGRGNFPPRFSGLQFPNYSSELNVNALELDDSALYLCASSLARDTITGELFFGEGSRLTVL.

This clone has only a few counts. The gene calls are TRBV5-1 and TRBJ1-2; perhaps TRBD1 as D (5 bases). CDR3 length: 14 residues. Trimming stripped 3 bases from V and 2 bases from J, with 11 bases between. CDR1 and CDR2 (germline): SGHRS, YFSETQ. The DNA for the CDR3 is TGCGCCAGCAGCTCCCAGACAGAAAACTATGGCTACACCTTC. It codes for CASSSQTENYGYTF.

J is TRBJ2-1 and V is TRBV29-1, with a possible D match to TRBD1 (5 bases). V dropped 5 bases and J dropped 2 bases, with 19 bases sitting between them. Germline values: CDR1 SQVTM, CDR2 ANQGSEA. The CDR3 runs to 16 residues. CDR3 protein: CSVRQGLTHTYNEQFF. The CDR3 DNA is TGCAGCGTTCGGCAGGGTCTGACCCACACCTACAATGAGCAGTTCTTC.

This clone was detected a few times. This chain joins TRBV5-1 and TRBJ1-6; TRBD1 matches 12 bases. CDR3 length: 15 residues. The V gene's germline CDR1 is SGHRS and CDR2 YFSETQ. V dropped 3 bases and J dropped 9; count of bases not matched to a gene: 4. The CDR3 here is CASSSGTGGGSPLHF. The DNA for the CDR3 is TGCGCCAGCAGCTCCGGGACAGGGGGCGGTTCACCCCTCCACTTT.

In regard to this clone: One junction end does not reproduce the germline sequence, and a read error may be involved. This chain uses TRBV7-9 with TRBJ2-2; maybe TRBD2 (5 bases). This CDR3 comprises 13 residues. The germline gives CDR1 SEHNR, CDR2 FQNEAQ (reference sequence). CDR3 sequence reads: CASSGKGTGELLF. The CDR3 DNA follows: TGTGCCAGCAGCGGGAAGGGAACCGGGGAGCTGCTTTTT.

This clone has a handful of counts. V usage is TRBV27 and J usage is TRBJ2-4; 8 nucleotides agree with TRBD1. The germline V gene encodes CDR1 MNHEY and CDR2 SMNVEV (reference sequence). CDR3 size: 16 residues. Trimming took 5 bases from V and 0 from J; bases not matched to a gene: 6. In DNA form, the CDR3 reads TGTGCCAGCAGTCCGGGACAGGACCTAGCCAAAAACATTCAGTACTTC. The encoded protein is CASSPGQDLAKNIQYF.

As concerns this clone: The sample holds other DNA sequences that translate to the same CDR3. The chain combines TRBV28 with TRBJ2-7; 7 bases match TRBD1. The CDR3 has 14 residues. Unmatched junction bases numbered 3, after V lost 2 bases and J lost 2 bases. Looked up from germline, CDR1 is MDHEN and CDR2 is SYDVKM. In DNA form, the CDR3 reads TGTGCCAGCAGTTTAGTGGGACAGACCTACGAGCAGTACTTC. This codes for CASSLVGQTYEQYF.

This clone was counted only a few times. The junction departs from germline at one end; a sequencing error may be responsible. V usage is TRBV7-7 and J usage is TRBJ1-2; the D is unclear. Germline CDR1 reads SSHAT; CDR2 reads FNYEAQ (reference sequence). The CDR3 contains 13 residues. The CDR3 DNA is TGTGCTAGCAGTCCCGTTACGAGCTATGGCTACACCTTC. Protein sequence: CASSPVTSYGYTF. Full variable domain (remainder filled in from reference TRBV7-7 and TRBJ1-2): GAGVSQSPRYKVTKRGQDVTLRCDPISSHATLYWYQQALGQGPEFLTYFNYEAQPDKSGLPSDRFSAERPEGSISTLTIQRTEQRDSAMYRCASSPVTSYGYTFGSGTRLTVV.